These 24 T cell receptor beta chains were all obtained from the same sample, sequenced in a study of neurological immune-mediated disorders. The sample's time point: technical triplicate 1. TCRdb redid the calling of the 5' RACE reads with MiXCR, one entry per CDR3 protein. Here the sample spans around 37,000 distinct CDR3 sequences, roughly 10% being singletons. Sequences were obtained from PBMCs. The receptor set was obtained from a man aged 55-75 years with HTLV-1-associated myelopathy (HAM/TSP).

This clonotype has at least ten counts. The chain recombines TRBV18 with TRBJ1-1, with a possible D match to TRBD1 (6 bases). CDR1 and CDR2 from the germline V gene are KGHSH and LQKENI. The V and J ends lost 3 bases and 4 bases respectively, with 15 bases between them. This CDR3 has 15 amino acids. CDR3 amino acids: CASSPGTGRATEAFF. CDR3 in DNA: TGTGCCAGCTCACCTGGTACAGGGCGGGCCACTGAAGCTTTCTTT. The full variable domain, its missing parts supplied by reference TRBV18 and TRBJ1-1, is NAGVMQNPRHLVRRRGQEARLRCSPMKGHSHVYWYRQLPEEGLKFMVYLQKENIIDESGMPKERFSAEFPKEGPSILRIQQVVRGDSAAYFCASSPGTGRATEAFFGQGTRLTVV.

At least ten counts were recorded for this clonotype. V and J are TRBV5-6 and TRBJ2-2, with 9 nucleotides matching TRBD1. CDR3 size: 18 residues. Germline loops: CDR1 SGHDT, CDR2 YYEEEE. V trimming: 3 bases; J trimming: 1 base; junction bases outside the gene matches: 10. The CDR3 bases are TGTGCCAGCAGCTCGACCACAGGGGGCGCCGGGAACACCGGGGAGCTGTTTTTT. It yields the protein CASSSTTGGAGNTGELFF.

The table lists this clonotype with many counts. This chain joins TRBV24-1 and TRBJ2-3, with a possible D match to TRBD1 (5 bases). Germline CDR1 is KGHDR and CDR2 is SFDVKD. The CDR3 sequence is 16 residues long. V was pared by 3 bases and J by 2 bases, with 14 bases between. CDR3 nucleotide sequence: TGTGCCACCAGTGATCCCCGGACACGACTCACAGATACGCAGTATTTT. Its protein product is CATSDPRTRLTDTQYF.

This clonotype was observed many times. The chain carries TRBV28 and TRBJ2-7, with 7 bases identical to TRBD1. V was clipped by 2 bases and J by 0 bases; unmatched bases: 4. The CDR3 sequence is 15 residues long. CDR1 is MDHEN and CDR2 is SYDVKM in the germline V gene. CDR3 amino acids: CASSLTGTASYEQYF. DNA of the CDR3: TGTGCCAGCAGTTTAACCGGGACAGCCTCCTACGAGCAGTACTTC. The full variable domain, in which reference TRBV28 and TRBJ2-7 provide the parts outside the CDR3, is DVKVTQSSRYLVKRTGEKVFLECVQDMDHENMFWYRQDPGLGLRLIYFSYDVKMKEKGDIPEGYSVSREKKERFSLILESASTNQTSMYLCASSLTGTASYEQYFGPGTRLTVT.

This clonotype was found many times. The V and J genes are TRBV25-1 and TRBJ2-1; D not resolved. The CDR3 runs to 15 residues. Germline lookup yields CDR1 MGHDK and CDR2 SYGVNS. The germline V and J ends were trimmed by 1 base and 3 bases, with 10 bases remaining between them. CDR3 nucleotide sequence: TGTGCCAGCAGTGAATCCCAAAATCTCTACAATGAGCAGTTCTTC. It translates to CASSESQNLYNEQFF.

This clonotype is labeled medium-sized. This chain uses TRBV20-1 with TRBJ2-1; 7 positions match TRBD1. Trimming took 0 bases from V and 6 from J; bases not matched to a gene: 23. Germline CDR1 and CDR2: DFQATT and SNEGSKA (reference sequence). The CDR3 extends over 20 amino acids. The chain's CDR3 is CSARDTRDSVVVGRGNEQFF. The CDR3 DNA is TGCAGTGCTAGAGATACCCGGGACAGCGTGGTCGTCGGTAGGGGCAATGAGCAGTTCTTC.

This clonotype was counted many times. The chain carries TRBV6-6 and TRBJ1-5, with TRBD1 matching 7 bases. Trimming cost V 5 bases and J 3 bases; bases outside gene matches: 16. Germline CDR1 is MNHNY and CDR2 is SVGAGI (reference sequence). The CDR3 has 18 residues. CDR3 DNA sequence: TGTGCCAGCAGTCCAGGGATCACCCAGGGGGTATTCAATCAGCCCCAGCATTTT. Residues: CASSPGITQGVFNQPQHF.

This clonotype was detected ten times or more. The chain employs TRBV5-1 and TRBJ1-2, with D possibly matching TRBD1 (5 bases). Between the trimmed V and J ends, which lost 4 bases and 1 base, there was a span of 17 bases. Germline V gene sequence: CDR1 SGHRS, CDR2 YFSETQ. The CDR3 has 16 amino acids. In DNA, the CDR3 is TGCGCCAGCAGCCCCGGGACGGCGAGCCTTAACTATGGCTACACCTTC. Amino acids: CASSPGTASLNYGYTF.

This clonotype was detected many times. The chain couples TRBV29-1 to TRBJ2-1, with D perhaps matching TRBD1 (6 bases). This CDR3 has 18 amino acids. Germline V gene data show CDR1 as SQVTM and CDR2 as ANQGSEA. CDR3 in amino acids: CRRYRLLFPGWGHNEQFF. The CDR3 DNA reads as TGCAGACGATACCGACTTCTATTTCCCGGCTGGGGGCACAATGAGCAGTTCTTC.

This clonotype has ten or more counts. The chain uses TRBV20-1 and TRBJ1-1; no clear D gene. In germline, CDR1 is DFQATT, CDR2 SNEGSKA (reference sequence). The CDR3 extends over 13 amino acids. The CDR3 sequence: CIHRAKRGTEAFF. The DNA for the CDR3 is TGCATCCACCGGGCCAAACGAGGTACTGAAGCTTTCTTT.

This clonotype was observed many times. V is TRBV5-5 and J is TRBJ2-1; no firm D call. Germline V gene data show CDR1 as SGHKS and CDR2 as YYEKEE (reference sequence). The CDR3 totals 13 residues. V was pared by 1 base and J by 8 bases, with 10 bases between. The CDR3 nucleotides read TGTGCCAGCAGCTTGCCCCGACCCCATGAGCAGTTCTTC. Its protein is CASSLPRPHEQFF.

This clonotype turned up a few times. This clone may be a read error of a much larger clone one base away. This chain connects TRBV6-2 or TRBV6-3 to TRBJ2-7; D is unresolved. Between the trimmed V and J ends, which lost 6 bases and 2 bases, there was a span of 14 bases. From germline, CDR1 is MNHEY and CDR2 SVGEGT. The CDR3 runs to 14 residues. The CDR3 DNA is TGTGCCAGCAGCCTAATACAGTGGACCTACGAGCAGTACTTC. Translating gives CASSLIQWTYEQYF.

This clonotype has a count of ten or more. J is TRBJ2-7 and V is TRBV5-5, with a possible D match to TRBD1 (6 bases). This CDR3 contains 13 residues. Germline V CDR1 and CDR2: SGHKS, YYEKEE (reference sequence). Trimming stripped 4 bases from V and 4 bases from J, with 12 bases between. Here the CDR3 reads CASSGDTLYEQYF. For the CDR3, the DNA is TGTGCCAGCAGCGGGGACACGCTGTACGAGCAGTACTTC.

This clonotype was seen many times. The V call is TRBV14, the J call TRBJ2-6; D is uncertain. Germline CDR1 is SGHDN and CDR2 is FVKESK. The V gene lost 6 bases and the J gene lost 4 bases, with 13 bases spanning the gap. The CDR3 covers 15 residues. CDR3 amino acids: CASSQAGTGANVLTF. In DNA form, the CDR3 reads TGTGCCAGCAGTCAGGCCGGAACCGGGGCCAACGTCCTGACTTTC.

This clonotype was seen repeatedly, ten times or more. The CDR3 region has the DNA TGTGCCACCAGTGATTTTTCAGGTCAGCCCCAGCATTTT. Translated: CATSDFSGQPQHF. This chain uses TRBV24-1 with TRBJ1-5; D ambiguous. V dropped 1 base and J dropped 6 bases, with 6 bases sitting between them. CDR3 length: 13 residues. Germline V gene lookup returns CDR1 KGHDR and CDR2 SFDVKD.

This clonotype was seen repeatedly, ten times or more. This CDR3 reads CSASDLPGQGASNEQFF. For the CDR3, the DNA is TGCAGTGCTAGTGACCTACCCGGACAGGGGGCTTCCAATGAGCAGTTCTTC. The chain uses TRBV20-1 and TRBJ2-1; 11 bases line up with TRBD1. Germline loops: CDR1 DFQATT, CDR2 SNEGSKA (reference sequence). Losses at the gene ends were 3 bases for V and 6 bases for J; bases not matched to a gene: 13. The CDR3 runs to 17 residues.

This clonotype was detected many times. V is TRBV28 and J is TRBJ1-1; 7 bases fit TRBD1. CDR3 length: 15 residues. Trimming removed 5 bases from V and 6 bases from J; junction bases left unmatched: 12. Germline V gene sequence: CDR1 MDHEN, CDR2 SYDVKM. This CDR3 reads CASSPSGGNSAEAFF. CDR3 sequence (DNA): TGTGCCAGCAGTCCATCAGGGGGAAATTCTGCTGAAGCTTTCTTT.

There are many counts of this clonotype. The genes are TRBV29-1 and TRBJ1-1; possible D gene TRBD1, 6 bases. Germline V gene data show CDR1 as SQVTM and CDR2 as ANQGSEA. V gave up 7 bases and J gave up 5 bases, with 17 bases separating them. This CDR3 has 13 residues. Written as DNA, the CDR3 is TGCAGCGCCGGGAGGGGGGCTAGGACTGAAGCTTTCTTT. Translating it yields CSAGRGARTEAFF. The full variable domain, completed using reference TRBV29-1 and TRBJ1-1, is SAVISQKPSRDICQRGTSLTIQCQVDSQVTMMFWYRQQPGQSLTLIATANQGSEATYESGFVIDKFPISRPNLTFSTLTVSNMSPEDSSIYLCSAGRGARTEAFFGQGTRLTVV.

This clonotype appeared once. A single base separates this from a much larger clone, so it may be a read error. The chain has TRBV3-1 and TRBJ2-7; 7 nucleotides line up with TRBD1. The CDR3 has 16 amino acids. CDR1 and CDR2 from the germline V gene are LGHDT and YNNKEL (reference sequence). J was trimmed by 2 bases and V by 0 bases; bases with no gene match: 7. The CDR3 region is CASSQDPRQGPYEQYF. The CDR3, as DNA: TGTGCCAGCAGCCAAGATCCCAGACAGGGACCCTACGAGCAGTACTTC.

This clonotype appeared many times. The genes are TRBV20-1 and TRBJ2-1; TRBD2 might be the D (6 bases). The CDR3 runs 16 residues. Trimming took off 3 bases at V and 0 bases at J, with 15 bases between the two ends. CDR1 and CDR2 from the germline V gene are DFQATT and SNEGSKA (reference sequence). The CDR3 sequence: CSASLPSAGSYNEQFF. For the CDR3, the DNA is TGCAGTGCTAGCCTCCCTAGCGCCGGCTCCTACAATGAGCAGTTCTTC.

This clonotype came up many times. The DNA of the CDR3 is TGTGCCAGCAGTCCCGGGCCCTCGGGGCGGTTCCGCACCGGGGAGCTGTTTTTT. Residues: CASSPGPSGRFRTGELFF. The genes are TRBV28 and TRBJ2-2; D may match TRBD1 or TRBD2 (5 bases each). Germline CDR1 MDHEN, CDR2 SYDVKM. The CDR3 sequence is 18 residues long. The ends were cut back, 5 bases at V and 4 bases at J, with 23 bases in the middle. Variable domain in full (rest from reference TRBV28 and TRBJ2-2): DVKVTQSSRYLVKRTGEKVFLECVQDMDHENMFWYRQDPGLGLRLIYFSYDVKMKEKGDIPEGYSVSREKKERFSLILESASTNQTSMYLCASSPGPSGRFRTGELFFGEGSRLTVL.

This clonotype was detected many times. The chain combines TRBV11-1 with TRBJ2-1; 7 nucleotides align to TRBD2. V shed 7 bases, J shed 1 base, and the junction held 7 bases outside the gene matches. The CDR3 consists of 15 residues. CDR1 is SGHAT and CDR2 is FQDESV in the germline V gene (reference sequence). CDR3 amino acids: CASTLAGLSYNEQFF. The CDR3 nucleotides read TGTGCCAGCACATTAGCGGGCCTTTCCTACAATGAGCAGTTCTTC.

This clonotype showed up many times. The chain recombines TRBV20-1 with TRBJ2-7; 14 nucleotides align to TRBD2. The ends lost 6 bases at V and 0 bases at J; junction bases unmatched: 13. CDR3 length: 18 amino acids. The germline V gene encodes CDR1 DFQATT and CDR2 SNEGSKA (reference sequence). The CDR3 nucleotides read TGCAGTGCCCCGAAGGGGACTAGCGGGAGATTGAACTCCTACGAGCAGTACTTC. Translation gives CSAPKGTSGRLNSYEQYF.

The V gene is TRBV27, the J gene TRBJ2-3; TRBD2 agrees at 10 bases. The CDR3 is 16 amino acids. V shed 5 bases, J shed 4 bases, and the junction held 9 bases outside the gene matches. Germline V CDR1 and CDR2: MNHEY, SMNVEV (reference sequence). CDR3 region: CASSPSSGSWPDTQYF. Written as DNA, the CDR3 is TGTGCCAGCAGTCCCTCTAGCGGGAGTTGGCCAGATACGCAGTATTTT.